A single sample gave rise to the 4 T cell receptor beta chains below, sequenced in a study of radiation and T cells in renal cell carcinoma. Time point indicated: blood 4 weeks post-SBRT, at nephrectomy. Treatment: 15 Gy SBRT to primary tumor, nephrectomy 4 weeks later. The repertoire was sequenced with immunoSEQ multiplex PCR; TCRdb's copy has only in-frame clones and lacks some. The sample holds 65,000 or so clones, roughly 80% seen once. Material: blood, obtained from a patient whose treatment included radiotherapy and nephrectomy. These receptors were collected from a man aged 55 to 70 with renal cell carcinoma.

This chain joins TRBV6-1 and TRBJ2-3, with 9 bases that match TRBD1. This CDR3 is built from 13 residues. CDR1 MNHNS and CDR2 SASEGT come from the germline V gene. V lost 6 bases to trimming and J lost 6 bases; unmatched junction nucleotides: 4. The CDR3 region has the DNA TGTGCCAGCAGCCGGGACAGGGACGATACGCAGTATTTT. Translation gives CASSRDRDDTQYF.

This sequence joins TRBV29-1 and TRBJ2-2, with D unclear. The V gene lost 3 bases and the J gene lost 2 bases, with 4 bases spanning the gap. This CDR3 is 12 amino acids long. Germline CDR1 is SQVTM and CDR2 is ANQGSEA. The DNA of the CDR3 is TGCAGCGTTGACACTAACACCGGGGAGCTGTTTTTT. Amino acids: CSVDTNTGELFF.

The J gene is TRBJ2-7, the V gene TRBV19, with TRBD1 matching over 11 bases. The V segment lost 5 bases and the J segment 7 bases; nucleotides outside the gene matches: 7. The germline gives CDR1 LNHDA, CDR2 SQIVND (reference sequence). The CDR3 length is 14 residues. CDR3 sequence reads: CASSPGQGAGEQYV. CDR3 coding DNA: TGTGCCAGTAGTCCTGGACAGGGGGCGGGGGAGCAGTACGTC.

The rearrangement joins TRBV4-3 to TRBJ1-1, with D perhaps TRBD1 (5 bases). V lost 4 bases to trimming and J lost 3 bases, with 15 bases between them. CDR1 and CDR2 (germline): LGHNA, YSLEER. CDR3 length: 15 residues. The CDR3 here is CASSPSPRGDTEAFF. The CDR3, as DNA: TGCGCCAGCAGCCCCTCTCCGAGGGGCGACACTGAAGCTTTCTTT.